A single count supports the clone carrying this T cell receptor beta chain. Clinical history reported by participants formed the basis on which cohorts were assigned. The source of the sample is a study of blood T cell repertoires in COVID-19. About the study: The samples span acute and convalescent COVID-19 from the United States, Italy and Spain. T cells, B-cell-depleted T cells, or PBMCs provided the cDNA or gDNA that served as material.

In the original workflow: The assay estimated nucleated cells by amplifying reference gene primers. TCRdb keeps only in-frame clones here, not all; method: immunoSEQ multiplex PCR. The DNA gave D and trimming, while V, J and clone size come from that table. The data show 350,000 to 400,000 clones, with 90% to 95% seen just once and 0.86% held by the top ten. The V end was cut by 3 bases, the J end by 4 bases, with 10 bases between. This CDR3 has 13 residues. CDR1 is SNHLY, CDR2 FYNNEI, per germline. The sequenced material came from PBMCs or T cells enriched from blood (not recorded which). The chain is built from TRBV2 and TRBJ2-7, with D possibly being TRBD2 (6 bases). This clonotype was sampled from a woman aged 40 to 50 who had been exposed to COVID-19. The CDR3 DNA reads as TGTGCCAGCAGTGACGCGGGACCTTACGAGCAGTACTTC. Translated: CASSDAGPYEQYF. The full variable domain, its missing parts supplied by reference TRBV2 and TRBJ2-7, is EPEVTQTPSHQVTQMGQEVILRCVPISNHLYFYWYRQILGQKVEFLVSFYNNEISEKSEIFDDQFSVERPDGSNFTLKIRSTKLEDSAMYFCASSDAGPYEQYFGPGTRLTVT.